Below are 23 T cell receptor beta chains sequenced from a single sample in a study of vaccination effects on CD4 cells after COVID-19. CD4+ T cells were isolated after less than 13 days of culture. Their cognate antigens are unknown. Clones were sequenced by immunoSEQ multiplex PCR, and TCRdb holds only the in-frame ones, with some missing. The table includes about 47,000 clones, around 76% detected once. This specimen was CD4+ T cells from PBMCs cultured without peptide, taken before COVID-19 vaccination. These receptors were obtained from a human donor who had a prior SARS-CoV-2 infection.

V is TRBV5-4 and J is TRBJ2-2; the match to TRBD2 covers 14 bases. The CDR3 has 16 residues. Germline CDR1 reads SGHNT; CDR2 reads YYREEE (reference sequence). V shed 6 bases, J shed 8 bases, and the junction held 9 bases outside the gene matches. CDR3 DNA sequence: TGTGCCAGCACCCGGGGACTAGCGGGGGTCGAAGGGGAGCTGTTTTTT. Its protein is CASTRGLAGVEGELFF.

Only one count was recorded for this clone. The rearrangement links TRBV9 to TRBJ2-1; 8 nucleotides line up with TRBD2. J was trimmed by 9 bases and V by 4 bases; bases with no gene match: 9. CDR1 and CDR2 from the germline V gene are SGDLS and YYNGEE. There are 14 residues in the CDR3. In DNA form, the CDR3 reads TGTGCCAGCAGCACAACCGGGACTAGGCGTGAGCAGTTCTTC. The encoded protein is CASSTTGTRREQFF.

This chain uses TRBV15 with TRBJ2-1; 7 bases are shared with TRBD2. Germline CDR1 reads LNHNV; CDR2 reads YYDKDF (reference sequence). V lost 6 bases and J lost 8; bases outside the gene matches: 7. CDR3 length equals 13 residues. The CDR3, as DNA: TGTGCCACCAGATTGCCCGCGGGAGATGAGCAGTTCTTC. It specifies CATRLPAGDEQFF.

The rearrangement joins TRBV3-1 (or the pseudogene TRBV3-2) to TRBJ1-1; 7 bases agree with TRBD1. The V gene's germline CDR1 is LGHDT and CDR2 YNNKEL (reference sequence). Trimming at V came to 5 bases and at J to 2 bases, leaving 5 bases not matched to a gene. The CDR3 runs 14 residues. DNA of the CDR3: TGTGCCAGCAGCTTTAGGGGGCCTAACACTGAAGCTTTCTTT. Its protein product is CASSFRGPNTEAFF.

The chain combines TRBV15 with TRBJ2-7; D not resolved. The germline V gene has CDR1 LNHNV and CDR2 YYDKDF (reference sequence). The CDR3 loop spans 16 amino acids. Trimming pared 5 bases from V and 2 bases from J, leaving 19 bases between. The CDR3 spells CATSPGGTIPTYEQYF. CDR3 sequence (DNA): TGTGCCACCAGCCCCGGCGGCACTATCCCAACCTACGAGCAGTACTTC.

This sequence joins TRBV24-1 and TRBJ2-5; a weak D match, TRBD2 (6 bases). Germline CDR1 KGHDR, CDR2 SFDVKD. The CDR3 is made up of 15 amino acids. V lost 0 bases and J 4 bases, leaving 11 bases between the germline ends. CDR3: CATSDLQVGGETQYF. The DNA of the CDR3 is TGTGCCACCAGTGATTTGCAAGTCGGGGGAGAGACCCAGTACTTC.

The chain employs TRBV4-2 and TRBJ1-3; D might be TRBD1 (6 bases). V lost 4 bases, J lost 3 bases, and 10 bases lay in between. Per germline, CDR1 LGHNA and CDR2 YNFKEQ. The CDR3 has 14 amino acids. CDR3 protein: CASSPGANGNTIYF. The CDR3 DNA sequence: TGTGCCAGCAGCCCGGGGGCGAATGGAAACACCATATATTTT.

The CDR3 nucleotides read TGTGCCAGCAGCTTACGCGCCGGACAGGGGGTTAACAATGAGCAGTTCTTC. This translates into CASSLRAGQGVNNEQFF. V and J are TRBV7-3 and TRBJ2-1; 10 bases fit TRBD1. The CDR3 has 17 amino acids. Trimming removed 2 bases from V and 5 bases from J; junction bases left unmatched: 9. Looked up from germline, CDR1 is SGHTA and CDR2 is FQGTGA.

This chain joins TRBV6-5 and TRBJ1-5; D ambiguous. CDR3 length: 13 residues. The V and J ends lost 3 bases and 9 bases respectively, with 12 bases between them. Germline CDR1 is MNHEY and CDR2 is SVGAGI. CDR3 nucleotides: TGTGCCAGCAGTTATTCCCCTTTTTTGCCCCAGCATTTT. Translation: CASSYSPFLPQHF.

The chain is built from TRBV11-2 and TRBJ1-6, with TRBD1 identical over 7 bases. The length of the CDR3 is 16 residues. Germline V CDR1 and CDR2: SGHAT, FQNNGV. Trimming at V came to 5 bases and at J to 7 bases, leaving 11 bases not matched to a gene. The CDR3 sequence: CASSTDRVWSNSPLHF. The CDR3 nucleotides read TGTGCCAGCAGCACCGACAGGGTCTGGTCAAATTCACCCCTCCACTTT.

The V gene is TRBV6-2 or TRBV6-3, the J gene TRBJ1-5; TRBD1 matches 7 bases. The junction had 7 bases not matched to a gene; V was cut back by 2 bases and J by 6 bases. The CDR3 is 15 amino acids. Germline V gene lookup returns CDR1 MNHEY and CDR2 SVGEGT. For the CDR3, the DNA is TGTGCCAGCAGTTACAGTCAGGGGGTTGGTCAGCCCCAGCATTTT. This translates into CASSYSQGVGQPQHF.

V usage is TRBV19 and J usage is TRBJ1-1; D remains ambiguous. Germline lookup yields CDR1 LNHDA and CDR2 SQIVND (reference sequence). The V gene lost 7 bases and the J gene lost 0 bases, with 9 bases spanning the gap. The CDR3 sequence is 13 residues long. CDR3 region: CASTPRVNTEAFF. In DNA form, the CDR3 reads TGTGCCAGTACTCCCCGCGTGAACACTGAAGCTTTCTTT.

The chain employs TRBV7-3 and TRBJ1-1; D is uncertain. The V gene lost 2 bases and the J gene lost 1 base, with 5 bases spanning the gap. This CDR3 has 13 residues. Germline-derived CDR1 and CDR2 are SGHTA and FQGTGA. The CDR3 sequence: CASSLARNTEAFF. In nucleotides, the CDR3 is TGTGCCAGCAGCTTAGCGCGGAACACTGAAGCTTTCTTT.

The chain employs TRBV6-4 and TRBJ2-4; TRBD2 agrees at 11 bases. The V gene end was trimmed by 1 base and the J gene end by 4 bases; junction bases not matched to a gene: 9. Germline lookup yields CDR1 MRHNA and CDR2 SNTAGT. There are 18 residues in the CDR3. The CDR3 sequence is CASSDLLTSGGSKNIQYF. Here the CDR3 DNA reads TGTGCCAGCAGTGACTTGCTCACTAGCGGGGGATCTAAAAACATTCAGTACTTC.

CDR3 in amino acids: CASSSRTSGSPTQYF. The CDR3 DNA is TGCGCCAGCAGCTCTAGGACTAGCGGGAGCCCGACGCAGTATTTT. The genes are TRBV5-1 and TRBJ2-3, with TRBD2 matching over 13 bases. Germline V gene sequence: CDR1 SGHRS, CDR2 YFSETQ. The CDR3 totals 15 residues. The trim removed 3 bases at V and 9 bases at J, leaving 7 bases unmatched.

This chain links TRBV12-5 with TRBJ2-3, with TRBD2 identical over 9 bases. After removal of 2 bases from V and 0 bases from J, the junction contained 3 bases not matched to a gene. CDR1 and CDR2 (germline): LGHNT, FRNRAP. This CDR3 is 16 amino acids long. The CDR3 loop is CASGLIAGVSTDTQYF. The CDR3 DNA reads as TGTGCTAGTGGTTTGATAGCGGGAGTGAGCACAGATACGCAGTATTTT.

This clone was counted a single time. The J gene is TRBJ2-7, the V gene TRBV11-3; maybe TRBD1 (7 bases). V was pared by 5 bases and J by 5 bases, with 16 bases between. The length of the CDR3 is 14 residues. The germline V gene encodes CDR1 SGHNT and CDR2 YENEEA. The CDR3, as DNA: TGTGCCAGCAGCCCAGGGGGGAGTACGAACGAGCAGTACTTC. It is translated as CASSPGGSTNEQYF.

This clone was found once. The chain couples TRBV15 to TRBJ2-1; D gene ambiguous. Germline V gene lookup returns CDR1 LNHNV and CDR2 YYDKDF (reference sequence). The CDR3 covers 11 residues. V was pared by 0 bases and J by 14 bases, with 8 bases between. This chain's CDR3 is CATSRDYGKFF. CDR3 DNA sequence: TGTGCCACCAGCAGAGATTATGGGAAGTTCTTC.

The V gene is TRBV4-1, the J gene TRBJ2-3; the D gene is possibly TRBD2 (6 bases). Germline CDR1 reads MGHRA; CDR2 reads YSYEKL. Trimming took 1 base from V and 0 from J, leaving 11 bases between them. CDR3 size: 16 residues. In DNA, the CDR3 is TGCGCCAGCAGCCAAGTCGCGGGAAAGAGCACAGATACGCAGTATTTT. Protein sequence: CASSQVAGKSTDTQYF.

J is TRBJ2-3 and V is TRBV5-1; 14 bases match TRBD2. CDR3 size: 16 residues. V gave up 3 bases and J gave up 1 base; unmatched junction bases: 1. Germline CDR1 reads SGHRS; CDR2 reads YFSETQ. CDR3 coding DNA: TGCGCCAGCAGCTCGGGACTAGCGGGGGGCACAGATACGCAGTATTTT. Its protein is CASSSGLAGGTDTQYF.

V and J are TRBV2 and TRBJ2-5; 13 nucleotides agree with TRBD2. V gave up 6 bases and J gave up 0 bases; unmatched junction bases: 1. The CDR3 sequence is 15 residues long. Germline V CDR1 and CDR2: SNHLY, FYNNEI. CDR3 amino acids: CASSGLAGDQETQYF. CDR3 bases: TGTGCCAGCAGCGGACTAGCGGGGGACCAAGAGACCCAGTACTTC.

V usage is TRBV7-3 and J usage is TRBJ2-5; 10 bases map to TRBD1. With V trimmed by 4 bases and J by 5 bases, 7 bases remained unmatched. Germline V gene lookup returns CDR1 SGHTA and CDR2 FQGTGA. The CDR3 has 15 amino acids. The CDR3 coding sequence is TGTGCCAGCAGCTCGACAGGGGGCGAGAGGGAGACCCAGTACTTC. Encoded protein: CASSSTGGERETQYF.

The V call is TRBV30, the J call TRBJ2-7; 8 nucleotides agree with TRBD2. After removal of 0 bases from V and 2 bases from J, the junction contained 3 bases not matched to a gene. CDR3 length: 14 amino acids. Per the germline V gene, CDR1 is GTSNPN and CDR2 is SVGIG (reference sequence). CDR3 bases: TGTGCCTGGAGTGTACGGGGGGGCACCTACGAGCAGTACTTC. This sequence encodes CAWSVRGGTYEQYF.